A single count supports the clone carrying this T cell receptor (beta chain). The data were taken from a study of sequential checkpoint blockade in melanoma. Overall study context: After both sequences, patients received maintenance nivolumab.

Clones were read by immunoSEQ multiplex PCR, and TCRdb kept only the in-frame ones, dropping some. The repertoire holds around 40,000 clones, with just over 85% as singletons. Treatment noted: randomized to nivolumab then ipilimumab (arm A) or the reverse (arm B). No patient had prior DNA-damaging chemotherapy. The CDR3 length is 15 residues. Trimming pared 2 bases from V and 6 bases from J, leaving 15 bases between. The germline gives CDR1 LGHNA, CDR2 YSLEER. Sequences were derived from CD8+ T cells sorted from blood (inferred from file names), sampled from a patient given nivolumab and ipilimumab in sequence. The sequence derives from a human donor with melanoma. V usage is TRBV4-3 and J usage is TRBJ2-3; D may be TRBD2 (5 bases). CDR3 in DNA: TGCGCCAGCAGCCAAAGGCGGGCCTCCCTTGATACGCAGTATTTT. The encoded protein is CASSQRRASLDTQYF.